The rows below give T cell receptor beta chains drawn from one sample of a study of T cells in Graves' hyperthyroidism and ophthalmopathy. TCRdb independently ran MiXCR on the multiplex PCR reads; one entry per CDR3 protein. This sample carries 600,000 or so distinct CDR3 sequences, around 16% of them seen once, and the ten largest clones take 3.8%. The sequencing sample was made of blood. The receptors were gathered from a woman aged 25 to 39 with Graves' hyperthyroidism. The CDR3 runs from the conserved cysteine through the conserved F or W. Fields, in order: CDR3 DNA, CDR3 protein, clone size, D gene, J gene, V gene. D genes are given only for firm matches. Expanded clones get a size class; other rows say once, few or many, or leave the size out.

DNA: TGTGCCAGCAGTGCATTGGGACATTCTGGAAACACCATATATTTT
CDR3: CASSALGHSGNTIYF
size: NA
D: NA
J: TRBJ1-3
V: TRBV6-2/TRBV6-3

DNA: TGTGCTAGTGGTCCACCCAACAGGGCCCGAGGGGAGCAGTTCTTC
CDR3: CASGPPNRARGEQFF
size: few
D: NA
J: TRBJ2-1
V: TRBV12-5

DNA: TGTGCCAGCAGCCCGGGACAGGGATCGGGCACTGAAGCTTTCTTT
CDR3: CASSPGQGSGTEAFF
size: many
D: TRBD1
J: TRBJ1-1
V: TRBV11-3

DNA: TGTGCCAGCAGCTTTGCAAGCGGCTCCCAAGAGACCCAGTACTTC
CDR3: CASSFASGSQETQYF
size: NA
D: NA
J: TRBJ2-5
V: TRBV11-3

DNA: TGTGCCACCCTGAGGGCTGAGCTAGCGGGAGGGCCGGCCAATGAGCAGTTCTTC
CDR3: CATLRAELAGGPANEQFF
size: few
D: TRBD2
J: TRBJ2-1
V: TRBV7-9

DNA: TGTGCCAGCAAGGCGGGAGTAAGGTTTAGGTCCTACAATGAGCAGTTCTTC
CDR3: CASKAGVRFRSYNEQFF
size: NA
D: TRBD2
J: TRBJ2-1
V: TRBV6-1

DNA: TGTGCCAGCAGCCCCATACCCGGAGCAGGGCACACTGAAGCTTTCTTT
CDR3: CASSPIPGAGHTEAFF
size: few
D: NA
J: TRBJ1-1
V: TRBV14

DNA: TGTGCCAGTAGTTCGTACAGGGACTTTGAAAAACTGTTTTTT
CDR3: CASSSYRDFEKLFF
size: NA
D: NA
J: TRBJ1-4
V: TRBV19

DNA: TGTGCCAGCAGACCCGGACAGGGTTGGTATGGCTACACCTTC
CDR3: CASRPGQGWYGYTF
size: NA
D: TRBD1
J: TRBJ1-2
V: TRBV14

DNA: TGTGCCAGCAGTTACCGGGACTACAATGAGCAGTTCTTC
CDR3: CASSYRDYNEQFF
size: many
D: NA
J: TRBJ2-1
V: TRBV6-2/TRBV6-3

DNA: TGTGCCAGCAGCTTTTATGGGTCAGGGGGCATGGGTGAAAAACTGTTTTTT
CDR3: CASSFYGSGGMGEKLFF
size: NA
D: TRBD1
J: TRBJ1-4
V: TRBV7-2